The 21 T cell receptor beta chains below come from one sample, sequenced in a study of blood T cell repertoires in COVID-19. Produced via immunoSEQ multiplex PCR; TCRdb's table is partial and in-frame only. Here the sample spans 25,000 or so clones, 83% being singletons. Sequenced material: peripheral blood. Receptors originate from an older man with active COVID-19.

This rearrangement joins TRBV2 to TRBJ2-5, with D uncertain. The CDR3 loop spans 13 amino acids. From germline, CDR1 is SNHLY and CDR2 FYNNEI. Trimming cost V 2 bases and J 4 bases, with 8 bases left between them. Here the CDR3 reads CASSESAVETQYF. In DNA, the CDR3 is TGTGCCAGCAGTGAATCGGCGGTAGAGACCCAGTACTTC.

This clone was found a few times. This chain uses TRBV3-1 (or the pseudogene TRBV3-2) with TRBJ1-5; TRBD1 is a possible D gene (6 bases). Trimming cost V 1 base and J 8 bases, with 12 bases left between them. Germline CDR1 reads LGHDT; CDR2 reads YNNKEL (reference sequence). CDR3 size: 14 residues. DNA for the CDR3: TGTGCCAGCAGCCAAGGTTATCAGGGGAAGCCCCAGCATTTT. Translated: CASSQGYQGKPQHF.

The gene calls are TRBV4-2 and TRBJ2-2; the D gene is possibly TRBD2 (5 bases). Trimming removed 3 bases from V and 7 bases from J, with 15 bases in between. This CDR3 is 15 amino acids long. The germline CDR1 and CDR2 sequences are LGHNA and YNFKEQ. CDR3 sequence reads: CASSHPQAGIGELFF. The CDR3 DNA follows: TGTGCCAGCAGCCATCCGCAGGCGGGCATCGGGGAGCTGTTTTTT.

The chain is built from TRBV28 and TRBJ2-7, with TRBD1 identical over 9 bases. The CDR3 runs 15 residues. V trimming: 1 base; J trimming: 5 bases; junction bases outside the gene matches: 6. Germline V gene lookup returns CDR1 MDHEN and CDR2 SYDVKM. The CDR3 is CASSLLGQGNDEQYF. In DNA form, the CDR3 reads TGTGCCAGCAGTTTATTAGGACAGGGGAACGACGAGCAGTACTTC.

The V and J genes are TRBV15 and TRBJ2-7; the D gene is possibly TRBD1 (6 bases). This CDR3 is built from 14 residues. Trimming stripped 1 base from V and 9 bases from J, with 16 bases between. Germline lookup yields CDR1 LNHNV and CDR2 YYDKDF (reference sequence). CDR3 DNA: TGTGCCACCAGCAGAGGTGGACAGATCGACGGGCAGTACTTC. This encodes CATSRGGQIDGQYF.

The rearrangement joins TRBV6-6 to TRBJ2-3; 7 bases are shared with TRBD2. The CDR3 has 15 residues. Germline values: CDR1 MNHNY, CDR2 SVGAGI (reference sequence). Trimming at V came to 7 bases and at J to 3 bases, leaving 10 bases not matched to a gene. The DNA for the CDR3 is TGTGCCAGCACCGTCCAGGGTAGCGGGACAGATACGCAGTATTTT. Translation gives CASTVQGSGTDTQYF.

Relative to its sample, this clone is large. The CDR3 sequence: CASSYGGAYGYTF. The CDR3, as DNA: TGTGCCAGCAGTTATGGGGGCGCCTATGGCTACACCTTC. The V call is TRBV6-5, the J call TRBJ1-2; D possibly corresponds to TRBD1 (6 bases). The CDR3 has 13 amino acids. Per the germline V gene, CDR1 is MNHEY and CDR2 is SVGAGI. Trimming left V 3 bases short and J 4 bases short, with 9 bases between.

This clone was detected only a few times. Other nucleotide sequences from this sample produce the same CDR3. The CDR3 bases are TGTGCCAGTAGTAACCCAGCGGGGGTCTCCTACGAGCAGTACTTC. Amino acid sequence: CASSNPAGVSYEQYF. This chain connects TRBV19 to TRBJ2-7; 8 bases align to TRBD2. The CDR3 loop spans 15 amino acids. The V and J ends lost 4 bases and 0 bases, in that order; junction bases with no gene match: 5. Germline CDR1 is LNHDA and CDR2 is SQIVND (reference sequence). The full variable domain, its missing parts supplied by reference TRBV19 and TRBJ2-7, is DGGITQSPKYLFRKEGQNVTLSCEQNLNHDAMYWYRQDPGQGLRLIYYSQIVNDFQKGDIAEGYSVSREKKESFPLTVTSAQKNPTAFYLCASSNPAGVSYEQYFGPGTRLTVT.

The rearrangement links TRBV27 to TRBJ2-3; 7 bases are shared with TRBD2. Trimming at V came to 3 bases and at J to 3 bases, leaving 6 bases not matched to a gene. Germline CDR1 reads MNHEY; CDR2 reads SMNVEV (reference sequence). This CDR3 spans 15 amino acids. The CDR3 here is CASSFRLAVTDTQYF. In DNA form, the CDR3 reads TGTGCCAGCAGTTTCAGGCTAGCGGTTACAGATACGCAGTATTTT.

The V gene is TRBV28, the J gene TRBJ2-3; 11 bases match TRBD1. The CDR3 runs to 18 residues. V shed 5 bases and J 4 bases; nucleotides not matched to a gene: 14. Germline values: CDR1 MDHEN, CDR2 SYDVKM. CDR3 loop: CASSARTGGLIRADTQYF. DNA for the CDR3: TGTGCCAGCAGTGCCCGGACAGGGGGCCTAATTAGAGCAGATACGCAGTATTTT.

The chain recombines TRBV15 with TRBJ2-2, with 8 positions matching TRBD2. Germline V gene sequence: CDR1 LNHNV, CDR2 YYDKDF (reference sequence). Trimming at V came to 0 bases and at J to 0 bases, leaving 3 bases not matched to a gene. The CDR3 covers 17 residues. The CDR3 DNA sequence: TGTGCCACCAGCAGAGATGGAGCGGGGGCGAACACCGGGGAGCTGTTTTTT. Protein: CATSRDGAGANTGELFF.

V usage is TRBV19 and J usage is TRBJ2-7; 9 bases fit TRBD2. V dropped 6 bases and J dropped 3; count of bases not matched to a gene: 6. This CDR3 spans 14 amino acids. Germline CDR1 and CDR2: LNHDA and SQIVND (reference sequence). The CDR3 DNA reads TGTGCCAGTAGGACTAGCGGTGGCGGCTACGAGCAGTACTTC. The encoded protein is CASRTSGGGYEQYF.

The CDR3 DNA sequence: TGTGCCAGCAGCTTTGCACAGGGGTATGGCTACACCTTC. This encodes CASSFAQGYGYTF. This sequence joins TRBV7-9 and TRBJ1-2; TRBD1 agrees at 7 bases. Trimming took 3 bases from V and 5 from J; bases not matched to a gene: 3. Germline CDR1 SEHNR, CDR2 FQNEAQ (reference sequence). The CDR3 totals 13 residues.

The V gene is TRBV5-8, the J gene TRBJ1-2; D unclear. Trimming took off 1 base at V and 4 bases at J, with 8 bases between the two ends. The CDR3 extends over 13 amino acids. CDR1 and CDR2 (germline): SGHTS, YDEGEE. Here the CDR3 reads CASSLNGGYGYTF. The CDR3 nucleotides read TGTGCCAGCAGCTTGAACGGCGGCTATGGCTACACCTTC.

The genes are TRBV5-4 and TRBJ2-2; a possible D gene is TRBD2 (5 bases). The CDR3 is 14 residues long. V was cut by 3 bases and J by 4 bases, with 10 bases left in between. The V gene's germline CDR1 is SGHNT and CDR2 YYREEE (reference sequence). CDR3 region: CASSWGVSTGELFF. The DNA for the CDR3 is TGTGCCAGCAGCTGGGGAGTTAGCACCGGGGAGCTGTTTTTT.

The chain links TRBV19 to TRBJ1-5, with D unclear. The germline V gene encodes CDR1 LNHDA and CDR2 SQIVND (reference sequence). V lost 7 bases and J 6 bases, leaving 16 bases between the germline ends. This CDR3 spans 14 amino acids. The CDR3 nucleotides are TGTGCCAGTACCCAAGGACTTGTCGGTCAGCCCCAGCATTTT. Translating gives CASTQGLVGQPQHF. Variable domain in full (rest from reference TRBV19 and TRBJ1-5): DGGITQSPKYLFRKEGQNVTLSCEQNLNHDAMYWYRQDPGQGLRLIYYSQIVNDFQKGDIAEGYSVSREKKESFPLTVTSAQKNPTAFYLCASTQGLVGQPQHFGDGTRLSIL.

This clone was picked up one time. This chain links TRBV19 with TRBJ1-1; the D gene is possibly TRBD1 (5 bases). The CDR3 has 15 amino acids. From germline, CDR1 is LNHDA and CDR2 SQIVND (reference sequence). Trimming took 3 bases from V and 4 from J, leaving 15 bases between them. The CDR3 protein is CASSILPGPGTEAFF. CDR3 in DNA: TGTGCCAGTAGTATTTTGCCAGGGCCCGGCACTGAAGCTTTCTTT.

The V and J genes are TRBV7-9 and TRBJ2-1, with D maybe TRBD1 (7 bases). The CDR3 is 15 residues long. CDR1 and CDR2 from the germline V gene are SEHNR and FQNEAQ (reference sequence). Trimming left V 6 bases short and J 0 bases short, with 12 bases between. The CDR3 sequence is CASSPGGSSYNEQFF. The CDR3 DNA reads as TGTGCCAGCAGTCCAGGGGGGAGCTCCTACAATGAGCAGTTCTTC.

The CDR3 loop is CASRVVGDTGELFF. The CDR3 DNA sequence: TGTGCCAGCAGAGTGGTGGGAGACACCGGGGAGCTGTTTTTT. The chain joins TRBV6-5 to TRBJ2-2; D may be TRBD2 (5 bases). The germline V gene encodes CDR1 MNHEY and CDR2 SVGAGI. Deletions cut 6 bases from V and 3 bases from J, with 11 bases between. CDR3 length: 14 residues.

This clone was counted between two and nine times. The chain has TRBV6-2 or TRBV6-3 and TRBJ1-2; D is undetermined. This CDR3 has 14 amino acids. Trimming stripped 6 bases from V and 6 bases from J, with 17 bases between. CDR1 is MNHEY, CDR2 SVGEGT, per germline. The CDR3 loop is CASSAVAAGDGYTF. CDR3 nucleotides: TGTGCCAGCAGCGCTGTGGCCGCCGGAGATGGCTACACCTTC.

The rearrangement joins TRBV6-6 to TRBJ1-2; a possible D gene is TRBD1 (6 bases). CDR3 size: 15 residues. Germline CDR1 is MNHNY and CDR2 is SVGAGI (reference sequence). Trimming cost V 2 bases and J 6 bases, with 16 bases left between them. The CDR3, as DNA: TGTGCCAGCAGTTACCGGGACACCGGTTGGGATGGCTACACCTTC. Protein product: CASSYRDTGWDGYTF.